Following are 25 T cell receptor beta chains from one sample sequenced in a study of technical replicates of blood from several donors. Clones were sequenced by immunoSEQ multiplex PCR, and TCRdb holds only the in-frame ones, with some missing. Of about 13,000 clones listed, roughly 80% are singletons. The material sequenced was PBMCs. The receptors here all came from a human donor in good health.

This sequence joins TRBV9 and TRBJ1-4; 8 bases align to TRBD1. The CDR3 has 16 amino acids. In germline, CDR1 is SGDLS, CDR2 YYNGEE. The V gene end was trimmed by 3 bases and the J gene end by 4 bases; junction bases not matched to a gene: 8. The CDR3 nucleotides are TGTGCCAGCAGCGCCTCAGGGGGCGTTGGTAATGAAAAACTGTTTTTT. Its translation is CASSASGGVGNEKLFF.

CDR3 protein: CASSLSTSGRVGAKNIQYF. The DNA of the CDR3 is TGTGCCAGCAGCTTGTCGACTAGCGGGAGGGTGGGGGCCAAAAACATTCAGTACTTC. The chain employs TRBV7-9 and TRBJ2-4; TRBD2 aligns across 14 bases. The germline V gene has CDR1 SEHNR and CDR2 FQNEAQ (reference sequence). Trimming took 3 bases from V and 1 from J; bases not matched to a gene: 8. This CDR3 is 19 amino acids long.

This clone has only a few counts. The chain couples TRBV6-5 to TRBJ2-7; D might be TRBD1 (5 bases). Germline V gene data show CDR1 as MNHEY and CDR2 as SVGAGI. Between the trimmed V and J ends, which lost 5 bases and 3 bases, there was a span of 8 bases. The CDR3 is made up of 12 amino acids. This CDR3 is CASSLQGYEQYF. CDR3 in DNA: TGTGCCAGCAGTCTTCAGGGCTACGAGCAGTACTTC.

The chain couples TRBV6-1 to TRBJ2-7, with D maybe TRBD1 (5 bases). Trimming cost V 6 bases and J 3 bases, with 12 bases left between them. The germline CDR1 and CDR2 sequences are MNHNS and SASEGT. CDR3 length: 13 residues. As DNA, the CDR3 is TGTGCCAGCAGGATGGACATCCTCTACGAGCAGTACTTC. Amino acid sequence: CASRMDILYEQYF.

V and J are TRBV6-1 and TRBJ1-1; tentative D call: TRBD1 (6 bases). V was pared by 6 bases and J by 1 base, with 15 bases between. The germline CDR1 and CDR2 sequences are MNHNS and SASEGT. The CDR3 runs to 15 residues. CDR3 nucleotide sequence: TGTGCCAGCAGGGAACAGGGTTTGGGGAACACTGAAGCTTTCTTT. Protein: CASREQGLGNTEAFF.

The chain has TRBV30 and TRBJ2-4; D is unresolved. CDR3 size: 11 residues. From germline, CDR1 is GTSNPN and CDR2 SVGIG (reference sequence). V was cut by 1 base and J by 8 bases, with 6 bases left in between. The CDR3 loop is CAWSGLDIQYF. The CDR3 coding sequence is TGTGCCTGGAGTGGTCTCGACATTCAGTACTTC.

The chain joins TRBV7-2 to TRBJ2-4; D perhaps matches TRBD2 (6 bases). CDR3 length equals 17 residues. Germline assignment: CDR1 SGHTA and CDR2 FQGNSA. Deletions cut 5 bases from V and 0 bases from J, with 17 bases between. The CDR3 loop reads CASSHGTASLAKNIQYF. CDR3 coding DNA: TGTGCCAGCAGCCATGGGACTGCATCCTTAGCCAAAAACATTCAGTACTTC. The variable domain in full, completed from reference TRBV7-2 and TRBJ2-4, reads GAGVSQSPSNKVTEKGKDVELRCDPISGHTALYWYRQSLGQGLEFLIYFQGNSAPDKSGLPSDRFSAERTGGSVSTLTIQRTQQEDSAVYLCASSHGTASLAKNIQYFGAGTRLSVL.

The chain employs TRBV5-1 and TRBJ2-4, with TRBD1 matching 7 bases. V trimming: 4 bases; J trimming: 9 bases; junction bases outside the gene matches: 19. The germline gives CDR1 SGHRS, CDR2 YFSETQ. This CDR3 is built from 17 residues. CDR3 in DNA: TGCGCCAGCAGCGCTAGGACCCCCGGGCAGGGGGTGGCCATTCAGTACTTC. Protein: CASSARTPGQGVAIQYF.

The chain employs TRBV9 and TRBJ2-2; TRBD1 agrees at 9 bases. The J segment lost 7 bases and the V segment lost 4 bases, leaving 11 bases of the junction unmatched. CDR1 and CDR2 (germline): SGDLS, YYNGEE. This CDR3 has 16 residues. CDR3 in amino acids: CASSTPGTGFVGELFF. The CDR3, as DNA: TGTGCCAGCAGCACCCCCGGGACAGGGTTTGTCGGGGAGCTGTTTTTT.

This clone was found a few times. V and J are TRBV10-2 and TRBJ2-5; no clear D. The CDR3 spans 12 residues. V shed 0 bases and J shed 5 bases, with 4 bases lying between them. CDR1 is WSHSY, CDR2 SAAADI, per germline. For the CDR3, the DNA is TGCGCCAGCAGTGAGTCGCGGGAGACCCAGTACTTC. Translated: CASSESRETQYF.

J is TRBJ2-3 and V is TRBV5-6; 7 bases fit TRBD2. This CDR3 spans 16 amino acids. Germline CDR1 reads SGHDT; CDR2 reads YYEEEE. Trimming took 4 bases from V and 1 from J; bases not matched to a gene: 9. The CDR3 DNA sequence: TGTGCCAGCAGCCCCGGCGCTAGCGGACGCACAGATACGCAGTATTTT. This codes for CASSPGASGRTDTQYF.

This rearrangement joins TRBV5-1 to TRBJ2-5; D uncertain. Germline lookup yields CDR1 SGHRS and CDR2 YFSETQ. The CDR3 covers 12 residues. The ends were cut back, 1 base at V and 5 bases at J, with 6 bases in the middle. The CDR3 DNA is TGCGCCAGCAGCTTGATTGGCGAGACCCAGTACTTC. Translating it yields CASSLIGETQYF. Variable domain in full (rest from reference TRBV5-1 and TRBJ2-5): KAGVTQTPRYLIKTRGQQVTLSCSPISGHRSVSWYQQTPGQGLQFLFEYFSETQRNKGNFPGRFSGRQFSNSRSEMNVSTLELGDSALYLCASSLIGETQYFGPGTRLLVL.

This clone was observed a single time. Other nucleotide sequences from this sample produce the same CDR3. V usage is TRBV18 and J usage is TRBJ1-4; a possible D gene is TRBD1 (5 bases). V gave up 1 base and J gave up 5 bases, with 11 bases separating them. This CDR3 comprises 15 residues. Germline CDR1 is KGHSH and CDR2 is LQKENI. The CDR3 nucleotides read TGTGCCAGCTCACCACTGCAGGGCCGGAATGAAAAACTGTTTTTT. It specifies CASSPLQGRNEKLFF.

The gene calls are TRBV5-1 and TRBJ2-5; TRBD1 matches at 7 bases. Germline CDR1 SGHRS, CDR2 YFSETQ. V was pared by 4 bases and J by 0 bases, with 3 bases of the junction left unmatched. The CDR3 loop spans 14 amino acids. This CDR3 is CASSRDRHQETQYF. In nucleotides, the CDR3 is TGCGCCAGCAGCCGGGACAGACACCAAGAGACCCAGTACTTC.

The V call is TRBV9, the J call TRBJ2-7, with TRBD1 matching over 9 bases. Losses at the gene ends were 0 bases for V and 6 bases for J; bases not matched to a gene: 7. The CDR3 totals 15 residues. Germline CDR1 reads SGDLS; CDR2 reads YYNGEE. The CDR3 spells CASSVVGTGISEQYF. The DNA for the CDR3 is TGTGCCAGCAGCGTAGTGGGGACAGGGATTTCCGAGCAGTACTTC.

The rearrangement uses TRBV18 and TRBJ2-6; D might be TRBD1 (6 bases). V was pared by 1 base and J by 0 bases, with 16 bases between. This CDR3 has 19 residues. Germline V gives CDR1 KGHSH, CDR2 LQKENI. The CDR3, as DNA: TGTGCCAGCTCACCACAAGTTTTACAGGGTCCCTCTGGGGCCAACGTCCTGACTTTC. It yields the protein CASSPQVLQGPSGANVLTF.

The chain joins TRBV10-1 to TRBJ2-3; perhaps TRBD1 as D (6 bases). Germline-derived CDR1 and CDR2 are WNHNN and SYGVQD (reference sequence). V was clipped by 6 bases and J by 4 bases, with 23 bases between them. The CDR3 has 17 amino acids. The CDR3 DNA follows: TGCGCCAGCAGCAAAGACAGGATCGGAACGTTTGCAGATACGCAGTATTTT. It codes for CASSKDRIGTFADTQYF.

The CDR3 DNA is TGCGCCAGCAGAACCGGGGACTCCTACAATGAGCAGTTCTTC. It encodes CASRTGDSYNEQFF. The chain employs TRBV5-1 and TRBJ2-1; TRBD2 is a possible D gene (5 bases). Germline CDR1 reads SGHRS; CDR2 reads YFSETQ. With 5 bases removed from V and 0 bases from J, the gap between germline ends came to 9 bases. This CDR3 region has 14 residues.

This clone was seen a single time. This chain connects TRBV27 to TRBJ2-3; D remains unclear. Per germline, CDR1 MNHEY and CDR2 SMNVEV (reference sequence). The V end lost 3 bases, the J end lost 1 base, and 14 bases lay between the germline ends. CDR3 size: 16 residues. CDR3 residues: CASSFIGFAGTDTQYF. The CDR3 DNA is TGTGCCAGCAGTTTTATTGGCTTCGCTGGCACAGATACGCAGTATTTT.

The chain is built from TRBV2 and TRBJ1-2; D is undetermined. Germline V gives CDR1 SNHLY, CDR2 FYNNEI. Trimming cost V 1 base and J 0 bases, with 6 bases left between them. The CDR3 loop spans 14 amino acids. CDR3 DNA sequence: TGTGCCAGCAGTGAAGGGGAGGCTAACTATGGCTACACCTTC. It is translated as CASSEGEANYGYTF.

CDR3 sequence (DNA): TGTGCCATCAGTGAGTCACGACAGGGAGAACAGCCCCAGCATTTT. Translated: CAISESRQGEQPQHF. The rearrangement uses TRBV10-3 and TRBJ1-5; 7 bases map to TRBD1. V gave up 0 bases and J gave up 7 bases; unmatched junction bases: 6. The CDR3 consists of 15 residues. The germline V gene encodes CDR1 ENHRY and CDR2 SYGVKD.

The chain is built from TRBV5-1 and TRBJ2-2; TRBD2 matches at 9 bases. Germline V lookup: CDR1 SGHRS, CDR2 YFSETQ. Trimming took 1 base from V and 4 from J; bases not matched to a gene: 14. This CDR3 contains 19 residues. CDR3 sequence: CASSLPPSAGGPATGELFF. The CDR3 nucleotides read TGCGCCAGCAGCTTGCCCCCCAGCGCGGGAGGGCCAGCCACCGGGGAGCTGTTTTTT.

The chain combines TRBV27 with TRBJ2-1; D is uncertain. Germline-derived CDR1 and CDR2 are MNHEY and SMNVEV (reference sequence). Trimming left V 4 bases short and J 1 base short, with 14 bases between. CDR3 length: 16 residues. CDR3 sequence (DNA): TGTGCCAGCAGTTCGAATAGCTTTGGTTCCTACAATGAGCAGTTCTTC. Protein: CASSSNSFGSYNEQFF.

This clone has only a few counts. This chain joins TRBV6-5 and TRBJ1-5; 8 bases are shared with TRBD1. Trimming cost V 5 bases and J 6 bases; bases outside gene matches: 6. The CDR3 contains 14 residues. CDR1 MNHEY and CDR2 SVGAGI come from the germline V gene. The CDR3 is CASSEGQGFQPQHF. The DNA for the CDR3 is TGTGCCAGCAGTGAAGGACAGGGCTTTCAGCCCCAGCATTTT.

The chain joins TRBV7-6 to TRBJ2-1; 7 nucleotides line up with TRBD2. Trimming took 4 bases from V and 3 from J; bases not matched to a gene: 6. CDR3 length: 15 amino acids. The germline CDR1 and CDR2 sequences are SGHVS and FNYEAQ. CDR3 sequence: CASSSEAGSYNEQFF. As DNA, the CDR3 is TGTGCCAGCAGCTCAGAAGCGGGAAGCTACAATGAGCAGTTCTTC.